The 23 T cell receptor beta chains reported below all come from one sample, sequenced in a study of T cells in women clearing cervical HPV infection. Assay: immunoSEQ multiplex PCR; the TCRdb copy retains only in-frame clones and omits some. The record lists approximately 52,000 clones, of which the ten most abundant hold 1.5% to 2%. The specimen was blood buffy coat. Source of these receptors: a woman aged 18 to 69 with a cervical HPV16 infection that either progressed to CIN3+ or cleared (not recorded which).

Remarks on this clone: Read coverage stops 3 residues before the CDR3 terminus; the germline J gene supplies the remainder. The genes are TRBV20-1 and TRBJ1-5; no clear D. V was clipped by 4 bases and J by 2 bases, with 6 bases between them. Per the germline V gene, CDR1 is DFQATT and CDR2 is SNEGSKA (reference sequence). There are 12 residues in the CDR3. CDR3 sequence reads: CSAKVGNQPQHF. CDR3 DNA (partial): TGCAGTGCTAAGGTGGGCAATCAGCCC.

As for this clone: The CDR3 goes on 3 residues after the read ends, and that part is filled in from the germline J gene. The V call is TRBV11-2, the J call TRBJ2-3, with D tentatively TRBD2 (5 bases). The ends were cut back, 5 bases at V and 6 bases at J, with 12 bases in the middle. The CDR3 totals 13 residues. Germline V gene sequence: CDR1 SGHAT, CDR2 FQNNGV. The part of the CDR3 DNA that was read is TGTGCCAGCAGCCGAGATAGAGGGGATACG. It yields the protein CASSRDRGDT. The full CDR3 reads CASSRDRGDTQYF.

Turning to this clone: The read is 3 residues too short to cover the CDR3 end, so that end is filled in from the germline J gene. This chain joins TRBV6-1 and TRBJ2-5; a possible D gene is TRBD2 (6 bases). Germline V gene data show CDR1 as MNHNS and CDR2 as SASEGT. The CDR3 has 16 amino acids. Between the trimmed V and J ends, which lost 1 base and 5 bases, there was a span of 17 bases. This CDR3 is CASSEGWSAGRETQYF. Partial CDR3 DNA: TGTGCCAGCAGTGAAGGGTGGTCCGCGGGAAGGGAGACC.

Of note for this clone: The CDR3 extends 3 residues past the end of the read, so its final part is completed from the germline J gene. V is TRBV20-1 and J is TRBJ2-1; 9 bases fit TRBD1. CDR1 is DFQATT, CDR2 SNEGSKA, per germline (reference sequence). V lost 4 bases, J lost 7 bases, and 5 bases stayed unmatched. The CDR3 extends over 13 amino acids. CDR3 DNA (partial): TGCAGTGCTATCCGGGACAGGGTAAATGAG. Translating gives CSAIRDRVNE. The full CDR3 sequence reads CSAIRDRVNEQFF.

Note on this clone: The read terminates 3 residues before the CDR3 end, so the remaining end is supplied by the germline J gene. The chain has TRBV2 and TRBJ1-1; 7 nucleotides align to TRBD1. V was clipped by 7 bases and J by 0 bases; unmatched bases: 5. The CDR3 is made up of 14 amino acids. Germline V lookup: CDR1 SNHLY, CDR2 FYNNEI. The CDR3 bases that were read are TGTGCCAGCACCTTGGGACAGTTGAACACTGAA. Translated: CASTLGQLNTE. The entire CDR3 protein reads CASTLGQLNTEAFF.

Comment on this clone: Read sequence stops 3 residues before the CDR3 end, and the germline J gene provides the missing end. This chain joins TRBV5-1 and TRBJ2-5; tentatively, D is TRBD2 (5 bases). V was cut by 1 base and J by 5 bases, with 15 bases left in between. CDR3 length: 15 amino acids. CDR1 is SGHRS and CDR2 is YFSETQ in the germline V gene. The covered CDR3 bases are TGCGCCAGCAGCTTGAACGGCAAACCGGGGGAGACC. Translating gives CASSLNGKPGET. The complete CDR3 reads CASSLNGKPGETQYF.

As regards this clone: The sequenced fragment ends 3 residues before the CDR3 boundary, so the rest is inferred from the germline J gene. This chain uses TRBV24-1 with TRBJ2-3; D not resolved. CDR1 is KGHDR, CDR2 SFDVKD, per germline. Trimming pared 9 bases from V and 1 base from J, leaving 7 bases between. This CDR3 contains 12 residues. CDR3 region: CATPKGTDTQYF. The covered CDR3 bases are TGTGCCACCCCGAAGGGCACAGATACG.

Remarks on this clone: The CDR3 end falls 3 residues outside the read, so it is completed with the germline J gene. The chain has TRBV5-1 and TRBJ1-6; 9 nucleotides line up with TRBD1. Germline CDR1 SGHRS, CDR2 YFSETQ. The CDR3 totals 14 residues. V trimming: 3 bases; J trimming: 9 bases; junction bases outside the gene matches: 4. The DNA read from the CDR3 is TGCGCCAGCAGCTGGGGGACAGGGACTTCACCC. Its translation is CASSWGTGTSP. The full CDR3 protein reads CASSWGTGTSPLHF.

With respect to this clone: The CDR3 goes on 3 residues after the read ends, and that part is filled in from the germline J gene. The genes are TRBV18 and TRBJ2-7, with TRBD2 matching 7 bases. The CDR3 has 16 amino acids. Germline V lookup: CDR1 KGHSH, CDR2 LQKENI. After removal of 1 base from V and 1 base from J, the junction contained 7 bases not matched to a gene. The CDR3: CASSPLPGRGSYEQYF. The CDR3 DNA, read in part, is TGTGCCAGCTCACCACTTCCAGGGAGGGGTTCCTACGAG.

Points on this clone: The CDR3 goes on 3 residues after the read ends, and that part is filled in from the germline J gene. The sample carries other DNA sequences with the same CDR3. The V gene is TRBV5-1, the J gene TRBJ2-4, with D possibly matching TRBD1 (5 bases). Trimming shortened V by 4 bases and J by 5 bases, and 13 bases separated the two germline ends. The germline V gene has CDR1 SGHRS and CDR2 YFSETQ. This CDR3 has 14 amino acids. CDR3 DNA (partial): TGCGCCAGCAGCCCAACAGGAAATCAAAACATT. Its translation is CASSPTGNQNI. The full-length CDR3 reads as CASSPTGNQNIQYF.

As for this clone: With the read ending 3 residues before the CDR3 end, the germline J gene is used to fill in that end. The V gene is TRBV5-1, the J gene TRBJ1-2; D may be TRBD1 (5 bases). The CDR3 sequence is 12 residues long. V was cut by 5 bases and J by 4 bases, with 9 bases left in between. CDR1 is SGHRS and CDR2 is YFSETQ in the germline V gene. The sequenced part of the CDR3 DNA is TGCGCCAGCAGTCCCGGGGGCTATGGC. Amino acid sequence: CASSPGGYG. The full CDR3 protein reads CASSPGGYGYTF.

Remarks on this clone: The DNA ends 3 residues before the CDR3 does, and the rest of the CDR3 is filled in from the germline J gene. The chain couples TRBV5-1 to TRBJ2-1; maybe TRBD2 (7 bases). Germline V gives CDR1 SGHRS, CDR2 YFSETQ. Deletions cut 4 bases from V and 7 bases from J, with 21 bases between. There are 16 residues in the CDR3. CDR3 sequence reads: CASSEQSSGGGNEQFF. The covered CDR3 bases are TGCGCCAGCAGCGAACAGTCTAGCGGAGGGGGAAATGAG.

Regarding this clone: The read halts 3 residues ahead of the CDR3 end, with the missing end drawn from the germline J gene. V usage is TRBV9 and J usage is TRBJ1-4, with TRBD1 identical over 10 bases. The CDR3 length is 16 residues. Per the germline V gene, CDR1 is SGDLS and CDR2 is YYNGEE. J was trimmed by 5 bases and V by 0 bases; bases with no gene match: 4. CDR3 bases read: TGTGCCAGCAGCGTAGGTTCGGGACAGGGGAATGAAAAA. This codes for CASSVGSGQGNEK. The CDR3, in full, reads CASSVGSGQGNEKLFF.

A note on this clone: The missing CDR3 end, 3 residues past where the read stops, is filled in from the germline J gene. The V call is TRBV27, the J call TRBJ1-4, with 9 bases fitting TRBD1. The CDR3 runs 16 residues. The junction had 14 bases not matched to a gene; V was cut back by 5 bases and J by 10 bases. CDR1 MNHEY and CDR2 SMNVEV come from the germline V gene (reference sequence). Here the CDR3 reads CASSITGGAGIGKLFF. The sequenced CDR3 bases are TGTGCCAGCAGTATAACAGGGGGCGCCGGTATCGGAAAA.

The CDR3 sequence is CAWRDSGNQPQHF. The sequenced part of the CDR3 DNA is TGTGCCTGGAGGGACAGTGGCAATCAGCCC. The chain recombines TRBV30 with TRBJ1-5, with D possibly matching TRBD1 (6 bases). The read stops 3 residues short of the end of the CDR3; the missing end is completed from the germline J gene. The V and J ends lost 3 bases and 2 bases respectively, with 8 bases between them. CDR1 GTSNPN and CDR2 SVGIG come from the germline V gene (reference sequence). The CDR3 sequence is 13 residues long.

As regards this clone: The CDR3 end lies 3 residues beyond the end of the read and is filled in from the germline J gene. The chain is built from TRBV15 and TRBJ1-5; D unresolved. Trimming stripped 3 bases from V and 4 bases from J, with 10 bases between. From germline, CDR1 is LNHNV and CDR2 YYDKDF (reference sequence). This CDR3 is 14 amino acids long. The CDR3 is CATSSSGDNQPQHF. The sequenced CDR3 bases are TGTGCCACCAGCAGTTCAGGAGATAATCAGCCC. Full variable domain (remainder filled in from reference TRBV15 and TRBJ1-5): DAMVIQNPRYQVTQFGKPVTLSCSQTLNHNVMYWYQQKSSQAPKLLFHYYDKDFNNEADTPDNFQSRRPNTSFCFLDIRSPGLGDTAMYLCATSSSGDNQPQHFGDGTRLSIL.

The covered CDR3 bases are TGCAGTGCTAGAGAGAGGGGGGCTAGCGGGGGCTCCTACAATGAG. It codes for CSARERGASGGSYNE. The CDR3 in full is CSARERGASGGSYNEQFF. The chain uses TRBV20-1 and TRBJ2-1, with 10 bases identical to TRBD2. The sequenced fragment ends 3 residues before the CDR3 boundary, so the rest is inferred from the germline J gene. Germline values: CDR1 DFQATT, CDR2 SNEGSKA (reference sequence). J lost 0 bases, V lost 0 bases, and 8 bases had no gene match. This CDR3 comprises 18 residues.

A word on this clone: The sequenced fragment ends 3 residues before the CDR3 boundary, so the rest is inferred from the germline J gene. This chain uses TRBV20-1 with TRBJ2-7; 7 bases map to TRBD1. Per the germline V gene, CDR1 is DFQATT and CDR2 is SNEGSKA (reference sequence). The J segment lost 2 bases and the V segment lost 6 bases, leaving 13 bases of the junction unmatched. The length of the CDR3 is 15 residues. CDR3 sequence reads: CSASLPGQIAYEQYF. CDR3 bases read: TGCAGTGCGTCCCTCCCGGGACAGATAGCCTACGAG.

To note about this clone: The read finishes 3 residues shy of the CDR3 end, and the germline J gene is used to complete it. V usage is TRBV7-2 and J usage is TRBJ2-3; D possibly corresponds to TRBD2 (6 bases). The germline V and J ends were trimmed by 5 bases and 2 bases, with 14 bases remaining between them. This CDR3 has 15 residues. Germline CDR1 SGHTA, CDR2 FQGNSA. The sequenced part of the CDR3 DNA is TGTGCCAGCAGCCCGTCGGGACTTATCACAGATACG. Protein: CASSPSGLITDT. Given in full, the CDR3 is CASSPSGLITDTQYF.

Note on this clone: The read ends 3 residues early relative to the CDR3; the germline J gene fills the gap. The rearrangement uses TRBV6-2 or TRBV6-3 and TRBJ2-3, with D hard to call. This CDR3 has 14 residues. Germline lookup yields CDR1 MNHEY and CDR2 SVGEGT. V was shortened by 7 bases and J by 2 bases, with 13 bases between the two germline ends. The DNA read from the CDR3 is TGTGCCAGCAATTCCGGCGGCCACACAGATACG. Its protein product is CASNSGGHTDT. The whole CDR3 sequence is CASNSGGHTDTQYF.

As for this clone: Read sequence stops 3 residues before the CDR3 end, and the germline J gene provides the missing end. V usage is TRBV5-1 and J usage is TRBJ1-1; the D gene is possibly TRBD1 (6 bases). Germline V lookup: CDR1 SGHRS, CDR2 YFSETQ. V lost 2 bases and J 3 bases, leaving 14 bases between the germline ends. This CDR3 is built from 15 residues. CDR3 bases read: TGCGCCAGCAGCTTCCTTGGGGGCGGAGACACTGAA. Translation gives CASSFLGGGDTE. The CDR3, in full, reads CASSFLGGGDTEAFF.

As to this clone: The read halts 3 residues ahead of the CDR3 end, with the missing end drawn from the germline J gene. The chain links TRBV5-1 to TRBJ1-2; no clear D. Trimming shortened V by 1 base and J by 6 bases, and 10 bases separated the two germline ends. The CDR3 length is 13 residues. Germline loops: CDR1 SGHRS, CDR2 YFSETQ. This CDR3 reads CASSLSGVHGYTF. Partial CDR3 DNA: TGCGCCAGCAGCTTGAGCGGGGTTCATGGC.

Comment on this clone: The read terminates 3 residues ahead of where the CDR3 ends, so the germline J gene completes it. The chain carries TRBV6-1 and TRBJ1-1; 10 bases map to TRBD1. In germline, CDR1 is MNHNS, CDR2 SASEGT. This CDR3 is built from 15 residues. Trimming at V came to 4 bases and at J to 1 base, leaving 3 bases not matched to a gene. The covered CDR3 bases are TGTGCCAGCAGTGGGGGACAGGGGTCGAACACTGAA. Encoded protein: CASSGGQGSNTE. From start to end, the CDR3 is CASSGGQGSNTEAFF.